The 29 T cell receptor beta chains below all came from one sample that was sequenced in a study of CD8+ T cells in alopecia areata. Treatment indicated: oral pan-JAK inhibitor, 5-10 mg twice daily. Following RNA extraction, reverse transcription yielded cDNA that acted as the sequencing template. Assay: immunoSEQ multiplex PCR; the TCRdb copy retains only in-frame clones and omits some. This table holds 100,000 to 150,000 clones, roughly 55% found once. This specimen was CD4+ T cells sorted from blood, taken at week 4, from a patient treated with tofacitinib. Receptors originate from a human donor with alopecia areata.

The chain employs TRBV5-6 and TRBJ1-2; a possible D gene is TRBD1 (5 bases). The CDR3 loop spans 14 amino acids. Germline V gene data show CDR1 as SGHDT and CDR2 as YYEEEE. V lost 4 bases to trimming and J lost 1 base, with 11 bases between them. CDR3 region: CASSPPTVNYGYTF. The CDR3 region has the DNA TGTGCCAGCAGCCCCCCGACAGTTAACTATGGCTACACCTTC.

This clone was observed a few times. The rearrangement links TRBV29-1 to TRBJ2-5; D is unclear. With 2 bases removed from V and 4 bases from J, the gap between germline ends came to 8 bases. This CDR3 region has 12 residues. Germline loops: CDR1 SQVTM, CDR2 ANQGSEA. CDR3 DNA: TGCAGCGTTGAAACCCCGGGAGAGACCCAGTACTTC. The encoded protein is CSVETPGETQYF.

CDR3 nucleotides: TGTGCCAGCAGTATAACCGGGACCAAACTGTTTTTT. The encoded protein is CASSITGTKLFF. The chain employs TRBV7-2 and TRBJ1-4, with a weak D call TRBD1 (5 bases). CDR1 and CDR2 (germline): SGHTA, FQGNSA. The CDR3 runs 12 residues. The V gene lost 6 bases and the J gene lost 11 bases, with 13 bases spanning the gap.

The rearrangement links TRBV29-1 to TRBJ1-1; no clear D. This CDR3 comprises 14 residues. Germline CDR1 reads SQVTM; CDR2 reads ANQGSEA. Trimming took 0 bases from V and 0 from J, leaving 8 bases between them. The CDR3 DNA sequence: TGCAGCGTTGAAGATCCATCCATGAACACTGAAGCTTTCTTT. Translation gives CSVEDPSMNTEAFF.

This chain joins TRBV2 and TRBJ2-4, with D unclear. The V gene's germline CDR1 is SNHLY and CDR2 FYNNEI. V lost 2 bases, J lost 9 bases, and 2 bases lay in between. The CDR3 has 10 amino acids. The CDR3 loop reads CASSETIQYF. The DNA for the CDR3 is TGTGCCAGCAGTGAAACCATTCAGTACTTC.

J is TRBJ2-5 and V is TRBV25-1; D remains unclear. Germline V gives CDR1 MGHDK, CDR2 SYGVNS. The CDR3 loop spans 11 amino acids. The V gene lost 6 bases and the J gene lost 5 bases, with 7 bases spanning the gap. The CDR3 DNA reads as TGTGCCAGCAGACTTACGGAGACCCAGTACTTC. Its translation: CASRLTETQYF. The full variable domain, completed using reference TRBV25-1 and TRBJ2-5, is EADIYQTPRYLVIGTGKKITLECSQTMGHDKMYWYQQDPGMELHLIHYSYGVNSTEKGDLSSESTVSRIRTEHFPLTLESARPSHTSQYLCASRLTETQYFGPGTRLLVL.

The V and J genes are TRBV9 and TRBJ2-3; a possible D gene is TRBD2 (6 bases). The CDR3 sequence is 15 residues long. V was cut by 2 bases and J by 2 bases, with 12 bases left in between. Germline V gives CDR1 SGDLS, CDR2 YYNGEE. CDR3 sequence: CASSVGSGLTDTQYF. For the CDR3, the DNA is TGTGCCAGCAGCGTGGGGAGCGGGCTCACAGATACGCAGTATTTT. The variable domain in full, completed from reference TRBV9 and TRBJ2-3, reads DSGVTQTPKHLITATGQRVTLRCSPRSGDLSVYWYQQSLDQGLQFLIQYYNGEERAKGNILERFSAQQFPDLHSELNLSSLELGDSALYFCASSVGSGLTDTQYFGPGTRLTVL.

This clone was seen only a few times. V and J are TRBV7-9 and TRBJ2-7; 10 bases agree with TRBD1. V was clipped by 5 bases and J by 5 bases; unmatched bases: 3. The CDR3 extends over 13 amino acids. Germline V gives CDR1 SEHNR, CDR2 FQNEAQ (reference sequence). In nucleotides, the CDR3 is TGTGCCAGCAGCGGGGACAGGGGCCACGAGCAGTACTTC. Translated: CASSGDRGHEQYF.

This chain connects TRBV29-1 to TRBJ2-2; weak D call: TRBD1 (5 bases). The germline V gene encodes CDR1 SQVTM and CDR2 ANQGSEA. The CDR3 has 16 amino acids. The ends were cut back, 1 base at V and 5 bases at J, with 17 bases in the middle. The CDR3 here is CSVEGSNRLGTGELFF. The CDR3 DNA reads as TGCAGCGTTGAAGGTTCGAACAGGCTAGGGACCGGGGAGCTGTTTTTT.

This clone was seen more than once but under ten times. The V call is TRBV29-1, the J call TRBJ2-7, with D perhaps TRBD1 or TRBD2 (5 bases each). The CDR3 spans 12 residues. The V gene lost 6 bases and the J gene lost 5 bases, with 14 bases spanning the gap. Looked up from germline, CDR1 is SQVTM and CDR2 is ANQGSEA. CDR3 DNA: TGCAGCGTCGACCGTGGGGGTAACGAGCAGTACTTC. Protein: CSVDRGGNEQYF.

The CDR3 region has the DNA TGCAGCGTTGTACTAGCGGGGGGAAGCACAGATACGCAGTATTTT. Its translation is CSVVLAGGSTDTQYF. V usage is TRBV29-1 and J usage is TRBJ2-3, with TRBD2 identical over 12 bases. Looked up from germline, CDR1 is SQVTM and CDR2 is ANQGSEA. There are 15 residues in the CDR3. The ends lost 4 bases at V and 0 bases at J; junction bases unmatched: 2.

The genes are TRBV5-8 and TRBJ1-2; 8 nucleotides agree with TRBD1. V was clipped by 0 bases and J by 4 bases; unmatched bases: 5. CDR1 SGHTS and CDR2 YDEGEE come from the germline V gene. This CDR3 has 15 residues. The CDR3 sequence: CASSLGPGGGYGYTF. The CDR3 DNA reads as TGTGCCAGCAGCTTGGGACCAGGGGGCGGCTATGGCTACACCTTC. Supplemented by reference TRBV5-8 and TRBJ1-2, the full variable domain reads EAGVTQSPTHLIKTRGQQATLRCSPISGHTSVYWYQQALGLGLQFLLWYDEGEERNRGNFPPRFSGRQFPNYSSELNVNALELEDSALYLCASSLGPGGGYGYTFGSGTRLTVV.

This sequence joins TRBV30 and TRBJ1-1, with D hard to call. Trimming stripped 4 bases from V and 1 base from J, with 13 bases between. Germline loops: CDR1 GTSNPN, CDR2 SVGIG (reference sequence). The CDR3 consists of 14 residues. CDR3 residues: CAWTIGHPNTEAFF. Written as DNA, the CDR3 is TGTGCCTGGACCATCGGGCACCCGAACACTGAAGCTTTCTTT.

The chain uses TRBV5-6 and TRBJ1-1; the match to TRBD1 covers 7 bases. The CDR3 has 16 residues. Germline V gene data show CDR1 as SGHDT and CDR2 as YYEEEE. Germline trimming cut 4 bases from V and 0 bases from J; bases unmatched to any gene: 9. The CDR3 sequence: CASSPPGQFMNTEAFF. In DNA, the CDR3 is TGTGCCAGCAGCCCACCGGGACAGTTTATGAACACTGAAGCTTTCTTT. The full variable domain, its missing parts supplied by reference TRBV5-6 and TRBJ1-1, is DAGVTQSPTHLIKTRGQQVTLRCSPKSGHDTVSWYQQALGQGPQFIFQYYEEEERQRGNFPDRFSGHQFPNYSSELNVNALLLGDSALYLCASSPPGQFMNTEAFFGQGTRLTVV.

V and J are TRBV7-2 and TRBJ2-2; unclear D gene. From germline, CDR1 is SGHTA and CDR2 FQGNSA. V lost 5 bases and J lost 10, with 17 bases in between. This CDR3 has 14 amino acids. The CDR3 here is CASSHFTVGEELFF. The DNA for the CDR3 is TGTGCCAGCAGCCATTTCACTGTCGGTGAGGAGCTGTTTTTT.

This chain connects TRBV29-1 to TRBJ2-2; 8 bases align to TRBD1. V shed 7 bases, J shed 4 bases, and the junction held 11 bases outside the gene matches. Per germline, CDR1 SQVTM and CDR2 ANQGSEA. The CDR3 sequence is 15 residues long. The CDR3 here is CSARRTGRGTGELFF. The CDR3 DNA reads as TGCAGCGCCCGTAGGACAGGGCGGGGCACCGGGGAGCTGTTTTTT.

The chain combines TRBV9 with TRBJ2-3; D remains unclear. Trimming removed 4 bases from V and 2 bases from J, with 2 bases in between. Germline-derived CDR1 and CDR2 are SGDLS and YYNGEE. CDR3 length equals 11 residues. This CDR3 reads CASSFTDTQYF. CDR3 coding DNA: TGTGCCAGCAGCTTCACAGATACGCAGTATTTT.

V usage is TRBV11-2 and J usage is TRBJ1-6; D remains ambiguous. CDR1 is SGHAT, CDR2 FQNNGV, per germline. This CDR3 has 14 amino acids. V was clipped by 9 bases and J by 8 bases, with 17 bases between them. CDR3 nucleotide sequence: TGTGCCAGTCAGACGGGCGATCCCGATTCACCCCTCCACTTT. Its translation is CASQTGDPDSPLHF.

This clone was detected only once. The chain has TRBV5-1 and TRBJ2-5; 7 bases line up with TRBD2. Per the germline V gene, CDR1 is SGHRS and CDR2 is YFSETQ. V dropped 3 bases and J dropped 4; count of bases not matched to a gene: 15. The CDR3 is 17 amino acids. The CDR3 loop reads CASSYSGGPPWGETQYF. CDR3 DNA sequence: TGCGCCAGCAGCTACTCGGGGGGACCGCCCTGGGGAGAGACCCAGTACTTC.

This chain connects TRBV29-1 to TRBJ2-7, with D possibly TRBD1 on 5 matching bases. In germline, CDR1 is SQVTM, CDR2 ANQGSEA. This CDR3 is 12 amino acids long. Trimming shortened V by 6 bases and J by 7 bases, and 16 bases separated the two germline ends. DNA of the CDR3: TGCAGCGTCAAGGACACCGAATCGGAGCAGTACTTC. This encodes CSVKDTESEQYF.

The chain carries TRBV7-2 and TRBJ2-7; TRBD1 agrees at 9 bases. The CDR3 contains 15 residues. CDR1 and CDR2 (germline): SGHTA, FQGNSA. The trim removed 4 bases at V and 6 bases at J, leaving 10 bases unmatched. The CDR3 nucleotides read TGTGCCAGCAGCTCAGGCTGGGACAGGGTTACCGAGCAGTACTTC. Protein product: CASSSGWDRVTEQYF.

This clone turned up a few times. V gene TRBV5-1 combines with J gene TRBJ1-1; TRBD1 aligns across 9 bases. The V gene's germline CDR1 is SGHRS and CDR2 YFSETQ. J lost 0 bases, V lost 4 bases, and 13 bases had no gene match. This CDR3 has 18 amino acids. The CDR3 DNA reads TGCGCCAGCAGCATCGGCTTACAGGGGGCGGCCATGAACACTGAAGCTTTCTTT. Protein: CASSIGLQGAAMNTEAFF.

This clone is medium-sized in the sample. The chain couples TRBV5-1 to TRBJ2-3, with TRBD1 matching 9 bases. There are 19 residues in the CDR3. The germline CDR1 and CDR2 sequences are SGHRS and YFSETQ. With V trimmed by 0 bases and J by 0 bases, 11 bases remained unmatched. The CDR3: CASSLDHRGRWSSTDTQYF. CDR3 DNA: TGCGCCAGCAGCTTGGATCACAGGGGGCGGTGGTCTAGCACAGATACGCAGTATTTT.

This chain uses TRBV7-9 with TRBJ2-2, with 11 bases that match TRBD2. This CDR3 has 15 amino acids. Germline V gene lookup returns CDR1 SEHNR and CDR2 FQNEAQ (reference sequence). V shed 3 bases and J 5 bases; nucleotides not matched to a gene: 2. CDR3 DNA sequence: TGTGCCAGCAGCTTGGCTAGCGGGAGGACCGGGGAGCTGTTTTTT. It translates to CASSLASGRTGELFF.

This CDR3 is CASSPGTRRGYTF. In nucleotides, the CDR3 is TGTGCCAGCAGTCCCGGGACAAGAAGAGGCTACACCTTC. The chain links TRBV28 to TRBJ1-2; perhaps TRBD1 as D (6 bases). The V end was cut by 5 bases, the J end by 8 bases, with 15 bases between. In germline, CDR1 is MDHEN, CDR2 SYDVKM. The CDR3 contains 13 residues.

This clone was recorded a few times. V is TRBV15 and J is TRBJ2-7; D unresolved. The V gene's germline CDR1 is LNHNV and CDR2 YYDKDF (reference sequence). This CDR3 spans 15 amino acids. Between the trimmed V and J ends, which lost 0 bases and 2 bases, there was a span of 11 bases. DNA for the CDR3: TGTGCCACCAGCAGAGATATGACCAGAACCTACGAGCAGTACTTC. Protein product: CATSRDMTRTYEQYF.

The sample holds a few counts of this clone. In DNA, the CDR3 is TGTGCCAGCAGCTTAAGTAATGAGCAGTTCTTC. Amino acids: CASSLSNEQFF. The rearrangement uses TRBV7-9 and TRBJ2-1; D call uncertain. This CDR3 has 11 residues. Looked up from germline, CDR1 is SEHNR and CDR2 is FQNEAQ (reference sequence). V lost 2 bases and J lost 7, with 3 bases in between.

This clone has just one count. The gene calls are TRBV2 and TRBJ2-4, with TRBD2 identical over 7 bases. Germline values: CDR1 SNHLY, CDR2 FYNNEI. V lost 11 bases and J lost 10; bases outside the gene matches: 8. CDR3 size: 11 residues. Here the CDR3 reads CADSWEGIQYF. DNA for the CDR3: TGTGCCGACTCGTGGGAGGGTATTCAGTACTTC. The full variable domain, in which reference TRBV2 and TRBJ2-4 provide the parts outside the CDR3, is EPEVTQTPSHQVTQMGQEVILRCVPISNHLYFYWYRQILGQKVEFLVSFYNNEISEKSEIFDDQFSVERPDGSNFTLKIRSTKLEDSAMYFCADSWEGIQYFGAGTRLSVL.

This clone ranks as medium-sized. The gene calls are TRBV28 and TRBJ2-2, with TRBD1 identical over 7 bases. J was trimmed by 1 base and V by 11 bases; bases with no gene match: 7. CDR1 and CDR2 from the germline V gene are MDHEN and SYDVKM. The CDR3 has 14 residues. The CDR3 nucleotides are TGTGCCGGACAGGACAGGTTGAACACCGGGGAGCTGTTTTTT. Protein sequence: CAGQDRLNTGELFF.